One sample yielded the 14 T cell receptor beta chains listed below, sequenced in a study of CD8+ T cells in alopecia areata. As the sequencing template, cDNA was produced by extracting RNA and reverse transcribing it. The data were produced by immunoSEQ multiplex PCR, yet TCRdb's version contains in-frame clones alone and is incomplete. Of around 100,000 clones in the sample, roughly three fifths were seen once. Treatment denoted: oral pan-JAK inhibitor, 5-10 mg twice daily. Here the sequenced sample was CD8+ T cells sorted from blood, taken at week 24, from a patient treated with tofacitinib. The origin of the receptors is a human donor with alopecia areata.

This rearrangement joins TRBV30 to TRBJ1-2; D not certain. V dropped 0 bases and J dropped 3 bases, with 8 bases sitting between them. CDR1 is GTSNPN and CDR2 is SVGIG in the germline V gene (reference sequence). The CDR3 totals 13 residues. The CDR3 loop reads CAWSVGQDYGYTF. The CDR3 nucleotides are TGTGCCTGGAGTGTCGGGCAGGACTATGGCTACACCTTC.

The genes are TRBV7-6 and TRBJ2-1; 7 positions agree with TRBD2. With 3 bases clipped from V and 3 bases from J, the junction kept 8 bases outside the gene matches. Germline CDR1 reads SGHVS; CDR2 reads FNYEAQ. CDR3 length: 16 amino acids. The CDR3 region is CASSFRGGPYYNEQFF. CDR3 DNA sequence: TGTGCCAGCAGCTTTCGGGGAGGGCCCTACTACAATGAGCAGTTCTTC.

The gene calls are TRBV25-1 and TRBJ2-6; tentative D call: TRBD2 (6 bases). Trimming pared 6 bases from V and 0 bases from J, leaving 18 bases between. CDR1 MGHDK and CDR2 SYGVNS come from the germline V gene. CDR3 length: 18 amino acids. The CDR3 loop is CASRAWGDASSGANVLTF. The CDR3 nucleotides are TGTGCCAGCAGGGCATGGGGGGATGCTAGCTCTGGGGCCAACGTCCTGACTTTC.

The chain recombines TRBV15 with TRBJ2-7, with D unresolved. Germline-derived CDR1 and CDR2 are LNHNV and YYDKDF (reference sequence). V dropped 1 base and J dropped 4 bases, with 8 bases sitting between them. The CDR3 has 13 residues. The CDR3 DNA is TGTGCCACCAGCAGAGCGGAAGGGTACGAGCAGTACTTC. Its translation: CATSRAEGYEQYF.

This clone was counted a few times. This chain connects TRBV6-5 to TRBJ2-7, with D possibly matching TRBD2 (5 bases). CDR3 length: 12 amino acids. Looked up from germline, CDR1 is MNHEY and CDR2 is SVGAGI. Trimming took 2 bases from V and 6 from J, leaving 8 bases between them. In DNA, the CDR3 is TGTGCCAGCAGTTACACAGAGGGCGAGCAGTACTTC. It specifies CASSYTEGEQYF.

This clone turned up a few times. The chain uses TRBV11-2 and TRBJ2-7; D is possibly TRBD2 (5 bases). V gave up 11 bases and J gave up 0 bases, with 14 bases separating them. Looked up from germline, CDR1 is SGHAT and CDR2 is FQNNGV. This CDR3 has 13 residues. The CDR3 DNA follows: TGTGCCGAGCGGCCTTTAAGCTCCTACGAGCAGTACTTC. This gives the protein CAERPLSSYEQYF.

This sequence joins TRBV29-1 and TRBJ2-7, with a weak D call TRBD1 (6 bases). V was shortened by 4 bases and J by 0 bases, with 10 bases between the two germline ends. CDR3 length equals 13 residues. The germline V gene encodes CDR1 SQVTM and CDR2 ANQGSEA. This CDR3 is CSVVGTLSYEQYF. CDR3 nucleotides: TGCAGCGTTGTTGGGACACTCTCCTACGAGCAGTACTTC.

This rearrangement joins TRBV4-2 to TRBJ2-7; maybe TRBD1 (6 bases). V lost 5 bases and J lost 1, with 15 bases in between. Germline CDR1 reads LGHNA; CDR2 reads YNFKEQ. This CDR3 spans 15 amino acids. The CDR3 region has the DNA TGTGCCAGCAGCTTCGACCAAACAGGGTCCTACGAGCAGTACTTC. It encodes CASSFDQTGSYEQYF.

CDR3 region: CASSFGSNYEQYF. Here the CDR3 DNA reads TGTGCCAGCAGCTTCGGCAGCAATTACGAGCAGTACTTC. This rearrangement joins TRBV11-3 to TRBJ2-7; D is unresolved. Germline CDR1 reads SGHNT; CDR2 reads YENEEA. The CDR3 spans 13 residues. Trimming removed 3 bases at V and 4 bases at J, with 10 bases between.

The CDR3 sequence: CASSLSAGVTEAFF. The CDR3 coding sequence is TGTGCCAGCAGCTTGTCGGCTGGGGTGACTGAAGCTTTCTTT. The chain has TRBV13 and TRBJ1-1; D remains unclear. The CDR3 sequence is 14 residues long. V lost 3 bases and J 5 bases, leaving 13 bases between the germline ends. Germline lookup yields CDR1 PRHDT and CDR2 FYEKMQ (reference sequence).

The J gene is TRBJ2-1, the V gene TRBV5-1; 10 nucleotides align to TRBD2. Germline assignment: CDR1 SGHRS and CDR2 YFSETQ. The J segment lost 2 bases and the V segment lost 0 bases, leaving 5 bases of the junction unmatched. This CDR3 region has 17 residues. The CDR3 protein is CASSLESSGGPYNEQFF. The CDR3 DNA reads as TGCGCCAGCAGCTTGGAGTCTAGCGGGGGACCCTACAATGAGCAGTTCTTC.

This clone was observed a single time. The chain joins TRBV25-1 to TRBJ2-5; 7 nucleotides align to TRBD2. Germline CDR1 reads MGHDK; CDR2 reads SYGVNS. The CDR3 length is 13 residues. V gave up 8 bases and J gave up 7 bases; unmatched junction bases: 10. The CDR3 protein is CASGPTGGGTQYF. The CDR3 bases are TGTGCCAGCGGCCCGACGGGGGGAGGGACCCAGTACTTC.

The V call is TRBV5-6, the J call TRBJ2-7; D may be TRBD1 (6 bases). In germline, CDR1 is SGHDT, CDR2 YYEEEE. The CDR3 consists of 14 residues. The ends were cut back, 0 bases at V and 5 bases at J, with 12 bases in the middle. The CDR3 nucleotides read TGTGCCAGCAGCTTGGACAGGGTTTACGACGAGCAGTACTTC. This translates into CASSLDRVYDEQYF. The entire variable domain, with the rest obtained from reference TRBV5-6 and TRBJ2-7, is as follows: DAGVTQSPTHLIKTRGQQVTLRCSPKSGHDTVSWYQQALGQGPQFIFQYYEEEERQRGNFPDRFSGHQFPNYSSELNVNALLLGDSALYLCASSLDRVYDEQYFGPGTRLTVT.

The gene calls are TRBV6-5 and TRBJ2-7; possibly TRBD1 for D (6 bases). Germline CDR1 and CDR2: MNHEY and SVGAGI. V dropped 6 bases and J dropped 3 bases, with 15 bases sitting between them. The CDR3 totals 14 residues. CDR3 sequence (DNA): TGTGCCAGCAGCTCTTCGGGACACCTCTACGAGCAGTACTTC. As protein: CASSSSGHLYEQYF.